The T cell receptor (beta chain) under discussion was sequenced for a study of shared clonotypes between healthy human individuals. The CDR3 length is 16 residues. Within Nashville, Tennessee resided all donors, each a Caucasian adult. It was at deep level that the assay was run. Profiled with immunoSEQ multiplex PCR; TCRdb holds only in-frame clones, not every one. Of around 2.5 million clones listed, approximately 94% are singletons. Sequencing was performed on naive CD4+ T cells from PBMCs. As for subset: CD45RA+ positively selected. The rearrangement links TRBV21-1 to TRBJ2-7; the table's D call of TRBD2 was not tested on the DNA. TRBV21-1 is noted as a pseudogene. The source is a young man in good health. Some clones in this sample may be carry-over from other donors' samples. This CDR3 reads CASSKGGLAGPYEQYF. CDR3 in DNA: TGTGCCAGCAGCAAGGGGGGACTAGCGGGGCCGTACGAGCAGTACTTC.